This T cell receptor (beta chain) was documented in a study of cytomegalovirus exposure and HLA in healthy donors. The study, taken as a whole, reports: The classifier reportedly diagnosed cytomegalovirus status with high specificity and sensitivity. Information on immune exposure was restricted to one variable (CMV serostatus).

This clone turned up a few times. Its antigen remains unknown. The PCR had 60 Vbeta and 13 Jbeta primers. TCRdb's copy holds only in-frame clones and misses some; the assay was immunoSEQ multiplex PCR. Found here are more than 80,000 clones, 65% to 85% of them singletons; the top ten hold around a fifth. The receptor was isolated from an older woman in good health and CMV-seropositive. Sequencing was done on a sample of PBMCs.

The chain's CDR3 is CASRGTGVYEQYF. The CDR3 DNA reads as TGTGCCAGCAGAGGGACAGGTGTCTACGAGCAGTACTTC. The J gene is TRBJ2-7, the V gene TRBV25-1; 8 bases agree with TRBD1. The CDR3 extends over 13 amino acids. The trim removed 6 bases at V and 3 bases at J, leaving 4 bases unmatched. Per the germline V gene, CDR1 is MGHDK and CDR2 is SYGVNS.